This record covers a single T cell receptor beta chain. An end of the junction does not agree with germline; a read error may underlie this. The PCR made use of 60 Vbeta and 13 Jbeta primers. TCRdb keeps only in-frame clones here, not all; method: immunoSEQ multiplex PCR. Of approximately 85,000 clones listed, roughly 60% were seen once; the top ten hold around 5.5%. The sample originates from a study of cytomegalovirus exposure and HLA in healthy donors. This CDR3 region has 9 residues. CDR1 and CDR2 (germline): DFQATT, SNEGSKA (reference sequence). The rearrangement uses TRBV20-1 and TRBJ1-6; possible D gene TRBD1, 5 bases. The sequenced sample was PBMCs. The source of this sequence is a woman in her thirties in good health and CMV-seropositive. The CDR3 protein is CSARDQGGF. The CDR3 nucleotides read TGCAGTGCTAGAGATCAGGGCGGATTT.